The present T cell receptor (beta chain) was sequenced within a study of regulatory T cells in long-lasting Graves disease. Broader study findings: Newly diagnosed patients shared about a thousand public clonotypes; persistent patients shared approximately 2,700.

V dropped 1 base and J dropped 2 bases, with 8 bases sitting between them. This CDR3 region has 14 residues. The germline V gene encodes CDR1 MNHNS and CDR2 SASEGT. Time point of the sample: newly diagnosed GD, antithyroid drugs for less than 3 months. Construction of the TCR library relied on RNA isolated from PBMCs. Building the TCR beta libraries relied on iRepertoire HTBI primers, and CDR3 regions underwent Arm-PCR. TCRdb re-called the multiplex PCR reads with MiXCR, one entry per CDR3 protein. The table has about 530,000 distinct CDR3 sequences, roughly a sixth seen once. This clonotype was detected ten times or more. Its specificity is not known. These data are also associated with another study on T cells in Graves' hyperthyroidism and ophthalmopathy.

The sequencing used peripheral blood mononuclear cells (PBMCs), collected at new diagnosis, from a patient treated with antithyroid drugs. The rearrangement links TRBV6-1 to TRBJ2-5; no definite D call. The receptor was derived from a woman aged 40-60 years with Graves disease. DNA of the CDR3: TGTGCCAGCAGTGAAGGTACAATACAAGAGACCCAGTACTTC. Protein product: CASSEGTIQETQYF.